The rows below give T cell receptor beta chains drawn from one sample of a study of control samples from healthy donors and cancer patients. Generated by immunoSEQ multiplex PCR, the TCRdb table keeps only in-frame clones and is missing some. The top ten hold 0.68% of the sample, which has about 150,000 clones, about 90% seen once. Sequences were obtained from blood. The receptors were sampled from a woman in her thirties in good health. The CDR3 runs from the conserved cysteine through the conserved F or W. The D gene is left open where the match is weak.

d_call j_call v_call cdr3_aa
. TRBJ2-2 TRBV7-9 CASSCFRDLPGCGELFF
TRBD1 TRBJ2-5 TRBV7-9 CASGDRGHKETQYF
. TRBJ2-7 TRBV28 CASSAGLTYEQYF
TRBD1 TRBJ1-4 TRBV7-9 CASSSTGSNEKLFF
. TRBJ2-5 TRBV5-4 CASSPSLGETQYF
. TRBJ2-7 TRBV28 CASSFRPRQRSNEQYF
TRBD1 TRBJ1-6 TRBV28 CASSPRDRAGSPLHF
. TRBJ2-5 TRBV7-9 CASSKSRTRLLNKETQYF
TRBD2 TRBJ2-7 TRBV5-1 CASSRTSYEQYF
TRBD1 TRBJ1-2 TRBV19 CAMRGPGGGYTF
TRBD1 TRBJ2-3 TRBV30 CAWSVKGARADTQYF
. TRBJ1-1 TRBV5-1 CASAPTQGMNTEAFF
TRBD1 TRBJ1-1 TRBV6-6 CASSPRTYGQGHTEAFF
TRBD2 TRBJ2-1 TRBV27 CASSLSWGGEQFF
. TRBJ2-4 TRBV2 CASSAPGFLAKNIQYF
. TRBJ1-1 TRBV3-1/TRBV3-2 CASSQGSSGTAIMGNTEAFF
TRBD2 TRBJ2-7 TRBV19 CASSVGLAGSIDEQYF
. TRBJ2-7 TRBV19 CASSPKGVHEQYF